What follows are 8 T cell receptor beta chains derived from one specimen sequenced in a study of T cell repertoires in cytomegalovirus infection. TCRdb independently ran MiXCR on the reads; one entry per CDR3 protein. The sample has hundreds of thousands of distinct CDR3 sequences; 20% to 25% are singletons. Sequencing was performed on CD8+ T cells from PBMCs. The source is a human donor in good health (CMV status not recorded). Some clones in this sample may be carry-over from other donors' samples.

J is TRBJ1-6 and V is TRBV2; D unclear. The germline gives CDR1 SNHLY, CDR2 FYNNEI. The CDR3 has 15 residues. V was shortened by 1 base and J by 0 bases, with 4 bases between the two germline ends. CDR3 region: CASSEGYSYNSPLHF. The CDR3 DNA reads as TGTGCCAGCAGTGAAGGGTACTCCTATAATTCACCCCTCCACTTT.

This clonotype was counted between two and nine times. V gene TRBV20-1 combines with J gene TRBJ1-2; 7 bases line up with TRBD1. The V gene end was trimmed by 3 bases and the J gene end by 2 bases; junction bases not matched to a gene: 3. This CDR3 has 13 residues. CDR1 and CDR2 from the germline V gene are DFQATT and SNEGSKA (reference sequence). The CDR3 region has the DNA TGCAGTGCTAGCGGGGACAGCAACTATGGCTACACCTTC. Protein: CSASGDSNYGYTF.

This clonotype has a handful of counts. This chain connects TRBV19 to TRBJ1-1; no firm D call. The germline gives CDR1 LNHDA, CDR2 SQIVND (reference sequence). CDR3 length: 12 amino acids. Trimming took 5 bases from V and 7 from J, leaving 11 bases between them. The CDR3 protein is CASSEGPFEAFF. Here the CDR3 DNA reads TGTGCCAGTAGTGAAGGGCCCTTTGAAGCTTTCTTT.

There are many counts of this clonotype. The chain links TRBV7-9 to TRBJ2-5; weak D call: TRBD2 (6 bases). Trimming removed 5 bases at V and 5 bases at J, with 9 bases between. This CDR3 contains 12 residues. Germline V gene lookup returns CDR1 SEHNR and CDR2 FQNEAQ (reference sequence). As DNA, the CDR3 is TGTGCCAGCAGCCCCCTAGCGGAGACCCAGTACTTC. This codes for CASSPLAETQYF.

The V and J genes are TRBV28 and TRBJ1-5; no clear D gene. There are 15 residues in the CDR3. CDR1 is MDHEN, CDR2 SYDVKM, per germline. The V end lost 6 bases, the J end lost 3 bases, and 15 bases lay between the germline ends. CDR3 loop: CASSPSTRFNQPQHF. The CDR3 DNA sequence: TGTGCCAGCAGCCCATCAACACGGTTCAATCAGCCCCAGCATTTT.

The V gene is TRBV2, the J gene TRBJ2-7; D unresolved. The CDR3 loop spans 13 amino acids. V was pared by 4 bases and J by 4 bases, with 11 bases between. Germline V gene data show CDR1 as SNHLY and CDR2 as FYNNEI. Here the CDR3 reads CASSVVAQYEQYV. In DNA, the CDR3 is TGTGCCAGCAGTGTAGTGGCCCAATACGAGCAGTACGTC.

The V gene is TRBV9, the J gene TRBJ2-3; no reliable D call. The CDR3 runs to 15 residues. V was shortened by 1 base and J by 2 bases, with 11 bases between the two germline ends. From germline, CDR1 is SGDLS and CDR2 YYNGEE. The CDR3 is CASSVKGSTTDTQYF. The CDR3 DNA is TGTGCCAGCAGCGTAAAGGGTAGCACCACAGATACGCAGTATTTT. The variable domain in full, completed from reference TRBV9 and TRBJ2-3, reads DSGVTQTPKHLITATGQRVTLRCSPRSGDLSVYWYQQSLDQGLQFLIQYYNGEERAKGNILERFSAQQFPDLHSELNLSSLELGDSALYFCASSVKGSTTDTQYFGPGTRLTVL.

J is TRBJ1-1 and V is TRBV29-1; D may be TRBD1 (5 bases). Deletions cut 8 bases from V and 1 base from J, with 14 bases between. The germline V gene encodes CDR1 SQVTM and CDR2 ANQGSEA. The CDR3 has 13 residues. The CDR3 bases are TGCAGCTCCCCGGGACTTAAGAACACTGAAGCTTTCTTT. Translating gives CSSPGLKNTEAFF.